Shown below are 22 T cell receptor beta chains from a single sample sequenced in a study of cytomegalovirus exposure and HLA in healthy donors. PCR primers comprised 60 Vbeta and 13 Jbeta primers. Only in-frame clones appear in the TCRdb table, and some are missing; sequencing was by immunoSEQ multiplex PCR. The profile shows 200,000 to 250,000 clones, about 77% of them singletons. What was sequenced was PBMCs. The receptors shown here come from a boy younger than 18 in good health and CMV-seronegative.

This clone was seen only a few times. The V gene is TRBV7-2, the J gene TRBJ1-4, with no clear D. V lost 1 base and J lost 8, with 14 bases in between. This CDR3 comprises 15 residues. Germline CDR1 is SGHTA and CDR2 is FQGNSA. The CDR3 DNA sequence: TGTGCCAGCAGCTTAGGAACGCCCCCGGGGGAAAAACTGTTTTTT. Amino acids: CASSLGTPPGEKLFF.

CDR3 DNA: TGTGCCAGCAGCCCAGGACACGTTGGCCACGAGCAGTACTTC. It is translated as CASSPGHVGHEQYF. The chain links TRBV11-3 to TRBJ2-7, with D maybe TRBD1 (5 bases). Germline CDR1 SGHNT, CDR2 YENEEA. This CDR3 has 14 residues. Trimming stripped 5 bases from V and 5 bases from J, with 16 bases between.

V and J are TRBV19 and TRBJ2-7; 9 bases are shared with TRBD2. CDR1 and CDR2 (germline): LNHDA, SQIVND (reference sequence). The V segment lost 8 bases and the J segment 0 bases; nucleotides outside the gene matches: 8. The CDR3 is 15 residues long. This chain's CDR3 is CASRLAASLSYEQYF. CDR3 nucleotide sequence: TGTGCCAGTCGACTAGCGGCCTCCCTCTCCTACGAGCAGTACTTC.

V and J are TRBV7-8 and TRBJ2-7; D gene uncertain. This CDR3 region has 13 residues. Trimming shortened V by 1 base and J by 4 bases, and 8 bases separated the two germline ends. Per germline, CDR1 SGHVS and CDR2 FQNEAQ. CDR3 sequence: CASSLVTNYEQYF. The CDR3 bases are TGTGCCAGCAGCTTAGTCACAAATTACGAGCAGTACTTC.

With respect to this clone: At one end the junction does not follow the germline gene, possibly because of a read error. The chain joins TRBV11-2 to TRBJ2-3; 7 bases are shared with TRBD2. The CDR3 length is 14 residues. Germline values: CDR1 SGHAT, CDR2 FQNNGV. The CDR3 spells CASSPASGTVVRHF. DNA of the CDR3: TGTGCCAGCAGCCCAGCGAGCGGGACCGTGGTAAGACACTTT.

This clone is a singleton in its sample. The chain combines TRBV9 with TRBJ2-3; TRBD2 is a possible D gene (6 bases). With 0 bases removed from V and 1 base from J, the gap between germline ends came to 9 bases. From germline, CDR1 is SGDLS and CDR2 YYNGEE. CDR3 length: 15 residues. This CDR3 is CASSVVRDGTDTQYF. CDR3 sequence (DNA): TGTGCCAGCAGCGTAGTGCGGGACGGCACAGATACGCAGTATTTT.

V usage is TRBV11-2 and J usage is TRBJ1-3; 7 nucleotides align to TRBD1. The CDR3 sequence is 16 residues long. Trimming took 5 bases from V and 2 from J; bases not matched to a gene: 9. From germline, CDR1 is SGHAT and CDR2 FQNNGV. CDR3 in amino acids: CASSVSFRGAGNTIYF. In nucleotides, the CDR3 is TGTGCCAGCAGCGTCAGCTTCAGGGGGGCTGGAAACACCATATATTTT.

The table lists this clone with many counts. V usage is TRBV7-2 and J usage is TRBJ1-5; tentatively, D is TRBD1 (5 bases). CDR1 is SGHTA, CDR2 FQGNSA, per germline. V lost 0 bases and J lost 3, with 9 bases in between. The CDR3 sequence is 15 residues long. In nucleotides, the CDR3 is TGTGCCAGCAGCTTAGCGGGGGGACCCAATCAGCCCCAGCATTTT. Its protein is CASSLAGGPNQPQHF.

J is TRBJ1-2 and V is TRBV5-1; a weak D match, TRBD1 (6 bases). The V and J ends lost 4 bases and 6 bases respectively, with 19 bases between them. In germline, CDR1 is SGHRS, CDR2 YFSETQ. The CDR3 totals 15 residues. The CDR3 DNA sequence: TGCGCCAGCAGCACGAGCACCGCAGGGGTAAATGGCTACACCTTC. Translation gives CASSTSTAGVNGYTF.

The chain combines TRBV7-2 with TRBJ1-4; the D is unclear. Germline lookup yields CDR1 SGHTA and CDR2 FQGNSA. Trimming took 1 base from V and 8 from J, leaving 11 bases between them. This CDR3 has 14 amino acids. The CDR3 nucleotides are TGTGCCAGCAGCTTAGTTAATACGGGGGAAAAACTGTTTTTT. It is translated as CASSLVNTGEKLFF.

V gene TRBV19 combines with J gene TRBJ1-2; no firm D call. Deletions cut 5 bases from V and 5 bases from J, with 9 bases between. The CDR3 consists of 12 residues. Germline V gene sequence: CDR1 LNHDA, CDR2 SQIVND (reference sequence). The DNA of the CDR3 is TGTGCCAGTAGTGTCCCGTCGTATGGCTACACCTTC. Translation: CASSVPSYGYTF.

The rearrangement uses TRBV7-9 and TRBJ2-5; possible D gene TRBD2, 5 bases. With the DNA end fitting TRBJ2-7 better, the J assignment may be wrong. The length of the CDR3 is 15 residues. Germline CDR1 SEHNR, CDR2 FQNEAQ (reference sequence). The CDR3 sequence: CASSFIVGLDYEQYF. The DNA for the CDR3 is TGTGCCAGCAGCTTTATCGTTGGACTGGACTACGAGCAGTACTTC.

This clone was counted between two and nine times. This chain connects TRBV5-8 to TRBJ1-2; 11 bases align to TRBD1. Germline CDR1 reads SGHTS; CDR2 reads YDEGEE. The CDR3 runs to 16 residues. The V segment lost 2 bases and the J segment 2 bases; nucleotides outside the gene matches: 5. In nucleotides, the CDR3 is TGTGCCAGCAGCTTCCCCCGGGACAGGGGGAACTATGGCTACACCTTC. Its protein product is CASSFPRDRGNYGYTF.

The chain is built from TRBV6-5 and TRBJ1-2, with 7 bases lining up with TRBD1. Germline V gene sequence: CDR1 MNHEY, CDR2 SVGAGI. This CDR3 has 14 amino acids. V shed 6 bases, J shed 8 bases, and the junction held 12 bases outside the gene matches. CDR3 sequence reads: CASRTGQELRGYTF. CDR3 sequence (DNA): TGTGCCAGCAGGACCGGACAGGAATTGCGGGGCTACACCTTC.

The CDR3 coding sequence is TGTGCCAGCAGTTACCGGGTAGTTATCGACTATGGCTACACCTTC. Protein product: CASSYRVVIDYGYTF. V is TRBV6-6 and J is TRBJ1-2; D is ambiguous. The CDR3 sequence is 15 residues long. The ends were cut back, 2 bases at V and 3 bases at J, with 13 bases in the middle. Per the germline V gene, CDR1 is MNHNY and CDR2 is SVGAGI (reference sequence).

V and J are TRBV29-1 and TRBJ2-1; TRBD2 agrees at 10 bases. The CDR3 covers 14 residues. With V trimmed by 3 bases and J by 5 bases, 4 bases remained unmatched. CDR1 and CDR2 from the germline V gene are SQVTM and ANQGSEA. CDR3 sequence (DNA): TGCAGCGTTGAGGTACTAGCGGGAAACAATGAGCAGTTCTTC. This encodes CSVEVLAGNNEQFF.

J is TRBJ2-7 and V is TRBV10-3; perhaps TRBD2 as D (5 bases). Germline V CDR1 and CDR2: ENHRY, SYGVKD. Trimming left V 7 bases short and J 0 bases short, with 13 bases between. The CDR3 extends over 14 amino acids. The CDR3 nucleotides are TGTGCCATCAAAGAAACTAGGCCCTCCTACGAGCAGTACTTC. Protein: CAIKETRPSYEQYF.

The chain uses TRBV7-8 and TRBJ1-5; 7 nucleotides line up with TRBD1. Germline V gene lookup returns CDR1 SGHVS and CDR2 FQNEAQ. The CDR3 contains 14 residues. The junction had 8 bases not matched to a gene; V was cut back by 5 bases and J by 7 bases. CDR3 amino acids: CASSPSTGIQPQHF. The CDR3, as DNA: TGTGCCAGCAGCCCTTCGACAGGGATCCAGCCCCAGCATTTT.

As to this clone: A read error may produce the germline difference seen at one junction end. For the CDR3, the DNA is TGCGCCAGCAACCAAGGGGAGGGGGGGGTCTACGAGCAGTACTTC. Translation: CASNQGEGGVYEQYF. This chain uses TRBV4-1 with TRBJ2-7, with D perhaps matching TRBD2 (7 bases). The CDR3 sequence is 15 residues long. Looked up from germline, CDR1 is MGHRA and CDR2 is YSYEKL.

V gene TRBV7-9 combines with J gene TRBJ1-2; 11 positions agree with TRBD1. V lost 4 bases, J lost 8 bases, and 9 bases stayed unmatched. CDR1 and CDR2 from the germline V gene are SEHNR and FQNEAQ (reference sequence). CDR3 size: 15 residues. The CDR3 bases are TGTGCCAGCAGCTCTAGGCCCGGGACAGGGGGGGGCTACACCTTC. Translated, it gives CASSSRPGTGGGYTF. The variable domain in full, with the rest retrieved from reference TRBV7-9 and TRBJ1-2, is DTGVSQNPRHKITKRGQNVTFRCDPISEHNRLYWYRQTLGQGPEFLTYFQNEAQLEKSRLLSDRFSAERPKGSFSTLEIQRTEQGDSAMYLCASSSRPGTGGGYTFGSGTRLTVV.

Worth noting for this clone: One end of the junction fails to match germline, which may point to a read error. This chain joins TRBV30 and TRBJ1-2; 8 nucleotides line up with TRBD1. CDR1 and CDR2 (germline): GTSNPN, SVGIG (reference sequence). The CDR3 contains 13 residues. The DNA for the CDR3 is TGTGCCTGGAGTTTTGACAGGGGAGAGGGCTACCCCTTC. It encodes CAWSFDRGEGYPF. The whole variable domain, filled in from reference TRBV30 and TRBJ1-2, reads SQTIHQWPATLVQPVGSPLSLECTVEGTSNPNLYWYRQAAGRGLQLLFYSVGIGQISSEVPQNLSASRPQDRQFILSSKKLLLSDSGFYLCAWSFDRGEGYPFGSGTRLTVV.

The CDR3 spells CASSKGDGGYTF. CDR3 coding DNA: TGTGCCAGCTCAAAAGGGGATGGTGGCTACACCTTC. The gene calls are TRBV18 and TRBJ1-2; possibly TRBD1 for D (5 bases). CDR3 size: 12 residues. The V gene's germline CDR1 is KGHSH and CDR2 LQKENI. Deletions cut 5 bases from V and 7 bases from J, with 11 bases between. Complete variable domain (other parts from reference TRBV18 and TRBJ1-2): NAGVMQNPRHLVRRRGQEARLRCSPMKGHSHVYWYRQLPEEGLKFMVYLQKENIIDESGMPKERFSAEFPKEGPSILRIQQVVRGDSAAYFCASSKGDGGYTFGSGTRLTVV.